The 3 T cell receptor beta chains below come from one sample, sequenced in a study of breast tumors, draining lymph nodes, adjacent tissues. TCRdb re-derived calls from the multiplex PCR reads in MiXCR, one entry per CDR3 protein. The table has approximately 210,000 distinct CDR3 sequences, less than 40% seen once. Samples came from axillary lymph nodes draining the breast cancer. The sequenced sample consisted of axillary lymph node tissue. The receptors shown here come from a female donor with breast cancer. Some clones in this sample may be carry-over from other donors' samples.

The V and J genes are TRBV7-2 and TRBJ2-5, with 15 positions matching TRBD2. Trimming took 4 bases from V and 4 from J; bases not matched to a gene: 7. Germline CDR1 is SGHTA and CDR2 is FQGNSA. The CDR3 loop spans 17 amino acids. The CDR3, as DNA: TGTGCCAGCAGCTCTAGGACTAGCGGGAGGGCAGCAGAGACCCAGTACTTC. Protein product: CASSSRTSGRAAETQYF.

This clonotype was detected a few times. A read error may be the cause here, since a much bigger clone is one base away. The chain joins TRBV11-2 to TRBJ2-1; 7 bases match TRBD1. This CDR3 region has 14 residues. The germline CDR1 and CDR2 sequences are SGHAT and FQNNGV. With 4 bases clipped from V and 6 bases from J, the junction kept 6 bases outside the gene matches. CDR3: CASSSDRAANEQFF. The CDR3 nucleotides read TGTGCCAGCAGCTCTGACAGGGCTGCCAATGAGCAGTTCTTC.

The sample holds one count of this clonotype. This may be a read error, as it is one base from a much larger clone. CDR3: CASSFGKIYEQYF. DNA of the CDR3: TGTGCCAGCAGTTTTGGGAAGATCTACGAGCAGTACTTC. The rearrangement uses TRBV27 and TRBJ2-7; no reliable D call. CDR3 length: 13 residues. Germline CDR1 is MNHEY and CDR2 is SMNVEV (reference sequence). V lost 3 bases and J lost 3, with 9 bases in between.